This T cell receptor (beta chain) is drawn from a study of cytomegalovirus exposure and HLA in healthy donors. The V end lost 0 bases, the J end lost 5 bases, and 12 bases lay between the germline ends. Germline V gene data show CDR1 as SGHTS and CDR2 as YDEGEE. This CDR3 contains 15 residues. The assay was immunoSEQ multiplex PCR, and TCRdb's table has in-frame clones only and misses some. Among approximately 99,000 clones listed, over 75% were seen once. The chain uses TRBV5-8 and TRBJ1-5, with a weak D call TRBD1 (6 bases). This TCR was recovered from a woman aged 18-30 years in good health and CMV-seronegative. Sequencing used PBMCs. CDR3 sequence (DNA): TGTGCCAGCAGCTTGGGACAGGTCTGGGATCAGCCCCAGCATTTT. It translates to CASSLGQVWDQPQHF.